This TCR beta chain is drawn from a study of shared clonotypes between healthy human individuals. This clone is a singleton in its sample. What it binds is not known. The healthy adult donors were HIV-negative and reported no recent acute infections or vaccinations. Regarding the study as a whole: Generally, naive subsets (rather than memory subsets) showed larger estimated richness. Investigators collected only blood, and repertoires in tissues likely differ.

The trim removed 1 base at V and 4 bases at J, leaving 13 bases unmatched. Germline CDR1 is SGDLS and CDR2 is YYNGEE. This CDR3 contains 18 residues. Profiled with immunoSEQ multiplex PCR; TCRdb holds only in-frame clones, not every one. Of about 2.3 million clones listed, just under 95% are singletons. This TCR was recovered from a man aged 18 to 29 in good health. Some clones in this sample may be carry-over from other donors' samples. Material: naive CD4+ T cells from PBMCs. Regarding subset: CD45RA+ positively selected. The chain employs TRBV9 and TRBJ2-3, with 9 bases that match TRBD2. The CDR3 reads CASSVPVGLAGRPDTQYF. CDR3 DNA: TGTGCCAGCAGCGTACCCGTTGGTCTAGCGGGGAGACCAGATACGCAGTATTTT.